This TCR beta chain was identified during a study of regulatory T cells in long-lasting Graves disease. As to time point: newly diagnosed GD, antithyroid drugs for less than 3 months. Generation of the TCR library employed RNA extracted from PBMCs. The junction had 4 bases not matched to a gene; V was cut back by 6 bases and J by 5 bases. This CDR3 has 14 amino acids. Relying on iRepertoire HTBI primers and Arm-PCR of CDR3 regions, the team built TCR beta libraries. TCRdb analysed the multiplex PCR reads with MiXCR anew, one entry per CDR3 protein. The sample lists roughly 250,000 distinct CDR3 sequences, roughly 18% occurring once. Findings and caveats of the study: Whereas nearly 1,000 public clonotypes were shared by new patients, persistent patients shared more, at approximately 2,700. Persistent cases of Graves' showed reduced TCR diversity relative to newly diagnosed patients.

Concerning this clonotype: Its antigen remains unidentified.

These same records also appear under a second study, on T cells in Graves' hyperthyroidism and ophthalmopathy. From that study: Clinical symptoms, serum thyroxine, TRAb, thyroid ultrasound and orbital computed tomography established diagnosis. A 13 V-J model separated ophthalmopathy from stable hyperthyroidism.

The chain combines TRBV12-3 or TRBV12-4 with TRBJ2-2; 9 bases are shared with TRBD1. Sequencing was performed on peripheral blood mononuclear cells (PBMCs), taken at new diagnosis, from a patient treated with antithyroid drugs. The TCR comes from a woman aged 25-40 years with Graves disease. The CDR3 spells CASRPGTGTGELFF. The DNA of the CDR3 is TGTGCCAGCAGGCCCGGGACAGGGACCGGGGAGCTGTTTTTT.